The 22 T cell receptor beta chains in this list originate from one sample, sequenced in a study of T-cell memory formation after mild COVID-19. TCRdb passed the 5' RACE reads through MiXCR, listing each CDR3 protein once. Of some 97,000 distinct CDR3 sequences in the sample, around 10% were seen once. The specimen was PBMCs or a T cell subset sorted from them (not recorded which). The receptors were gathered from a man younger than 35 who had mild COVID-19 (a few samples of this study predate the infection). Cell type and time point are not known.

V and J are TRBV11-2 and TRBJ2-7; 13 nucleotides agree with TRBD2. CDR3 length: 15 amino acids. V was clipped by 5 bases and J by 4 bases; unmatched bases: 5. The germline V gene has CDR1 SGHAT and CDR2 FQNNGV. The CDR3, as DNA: TGTGCCAGCAGCATCCCGGGACTAGCGGGGTACGAGCAGTACTTC. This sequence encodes CASSIPGLAGYEQYF.

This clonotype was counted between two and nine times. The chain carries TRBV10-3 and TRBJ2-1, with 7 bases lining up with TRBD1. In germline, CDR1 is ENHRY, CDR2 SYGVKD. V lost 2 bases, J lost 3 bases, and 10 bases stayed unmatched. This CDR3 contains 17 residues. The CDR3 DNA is TGTGCCATCAGTGAGACCATACAGGGGCCCGGCTACAATGAGCAGTTCTTC. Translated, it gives CAISETIQGPGYNEQFF.

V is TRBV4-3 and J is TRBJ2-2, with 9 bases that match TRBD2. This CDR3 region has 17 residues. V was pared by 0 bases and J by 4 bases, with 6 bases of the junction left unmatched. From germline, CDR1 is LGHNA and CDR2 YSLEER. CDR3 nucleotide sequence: TGCGCCAGCAGCCAAGATTTGCGGGGGGGTGGCACCGGGGAGCTGTTTTTT. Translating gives CASSQDLRGGGTGELFF.

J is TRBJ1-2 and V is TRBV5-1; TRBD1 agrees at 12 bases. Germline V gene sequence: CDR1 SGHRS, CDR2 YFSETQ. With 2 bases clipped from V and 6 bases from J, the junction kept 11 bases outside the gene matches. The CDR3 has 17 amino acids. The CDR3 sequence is CASSFTGQGARGDGYTF. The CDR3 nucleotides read TGCGCCAGCAGCTTTACGGGACAGGGGGCGCGGGGTGATGGCTACACCTTC.

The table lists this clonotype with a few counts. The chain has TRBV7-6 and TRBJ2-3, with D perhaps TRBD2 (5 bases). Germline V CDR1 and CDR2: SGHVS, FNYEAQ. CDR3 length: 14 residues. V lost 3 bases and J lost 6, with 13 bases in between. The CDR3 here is CASSLESSWDTQYF. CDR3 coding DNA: TGTGCCAGCAGCTTGGAGTCTAGCTGGGATACGCAGTATTTT. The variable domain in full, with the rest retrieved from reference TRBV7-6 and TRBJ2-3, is GAGVSQSPRYKVTKRGQDVALRCDPISGHVSLYWYRQALGQGPEFLTYFNYEAQQDKSGLPNDRFSAERPEGSISTLTIQRTEQRDSAMYRCASSLESSWDTQYFGPGTRLTVL.

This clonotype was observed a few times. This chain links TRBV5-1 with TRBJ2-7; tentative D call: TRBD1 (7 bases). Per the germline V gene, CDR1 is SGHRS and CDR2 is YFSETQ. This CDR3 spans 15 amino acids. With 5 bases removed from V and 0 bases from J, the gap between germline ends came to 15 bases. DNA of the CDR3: TGCGCCAGCAGTCATGGCGGGGACAGCTCCTACGAGCAGTACTTC. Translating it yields CASSHGGDSSYEQYF.

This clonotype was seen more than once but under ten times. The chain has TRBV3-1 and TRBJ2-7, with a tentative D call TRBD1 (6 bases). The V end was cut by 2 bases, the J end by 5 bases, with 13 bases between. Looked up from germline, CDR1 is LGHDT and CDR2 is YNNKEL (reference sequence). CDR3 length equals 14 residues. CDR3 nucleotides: TGTGCCAGCAGCCAAACAGGGTACCCCCACGAGCAGTACTTC. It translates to CASSQTGYPHEQYF.

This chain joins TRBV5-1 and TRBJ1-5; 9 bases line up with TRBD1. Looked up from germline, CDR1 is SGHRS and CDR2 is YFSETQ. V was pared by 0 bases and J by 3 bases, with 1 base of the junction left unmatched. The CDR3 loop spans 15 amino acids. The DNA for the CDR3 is TGCGCCAGCAGCTTGGGGACAGGGGCCAATCAGCCCCAGCATTTT. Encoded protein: CASSLGTGANQPQHF.

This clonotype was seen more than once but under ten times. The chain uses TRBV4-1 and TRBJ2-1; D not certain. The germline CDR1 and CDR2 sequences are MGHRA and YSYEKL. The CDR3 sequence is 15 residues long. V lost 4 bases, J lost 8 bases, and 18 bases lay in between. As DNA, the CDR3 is TGCGCCAGCAGCCGGCAAATGCCTAACCTCGATGAGCAGTTCTTC. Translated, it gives CASSRQMPNLDEQFF.

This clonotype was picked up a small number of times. CDR3 in amino acids: CASSLFGGLSYNEQFF. In nucleotides, the CDR3 is TGTGCCAGCAGCTTATTCGGGGGCCTCTCCTACAATGAGCAGTTCTTC. The rearrangement links TRBV7-3 to TRBJ2-1; tentatively, D is TRBD1 or TRBD2 (6 bases each). V lost 2 bases and J lost 0, with 11 bases in between. The CDR3 loop spans 16 amino acids. CDR1 is SGHTA, CDR2 FQGTGA, per germline.

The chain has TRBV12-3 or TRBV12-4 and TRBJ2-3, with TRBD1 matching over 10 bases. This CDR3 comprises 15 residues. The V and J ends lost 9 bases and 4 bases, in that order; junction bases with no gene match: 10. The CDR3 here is CASTPGTGEPDTQYF. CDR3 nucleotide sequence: TGTGCCAGTACCCCCGGGACAGGGGAACCAGATACGCAGTATTTT.

In DNA form, the CDR3 reads TGCGCCAGCAGCCCAACCCCGGCCATTAATGAAAAACTGTTTTTT. This encodes CASSPTPAINEKLFF. V gene TRBV4-1 combines with J gene TRBJ1-4; D not certain. Trimming took 4 bases from V and 4 from J, leaving 13 bases between them. Germline V gene lookup returns CDR1 MGHRA and CDR2 YSYEKL. The CDR3 totals 15 residues.

The CDR3 loop is CASSQRWGSYNEQFF. The CDR3, as DNA: TGCGCCAGCAGCCAGCGTTGGGGGTCCTACAATGAGCAGTTCTTC. The rearrangement joins TRBV4-1 to TRBJ2-1; D possibly uses TRBD1 or TRBD2 (5 bases each). Germline values: CDR1 MGHRA, CDR2 YSYEKL. The V and J ends lost 3 bases and 1 base respectively, with 10 bases between them. The CDR3 has 15 residues.

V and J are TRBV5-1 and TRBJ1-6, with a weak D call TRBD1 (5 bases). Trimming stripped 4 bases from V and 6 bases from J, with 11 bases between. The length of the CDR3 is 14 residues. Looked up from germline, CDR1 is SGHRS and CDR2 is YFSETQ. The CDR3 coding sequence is TGCGCCAGCAGCCCAACAGGTGGTAATTCACCCCTCCACTTT. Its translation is CASSPTGGNSPLHF.

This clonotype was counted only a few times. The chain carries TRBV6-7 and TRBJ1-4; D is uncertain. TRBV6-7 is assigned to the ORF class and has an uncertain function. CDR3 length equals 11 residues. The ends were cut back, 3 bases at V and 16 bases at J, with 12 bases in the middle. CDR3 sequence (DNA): TGTGCCAGCAGTTATACCCGGAATCCGTTTTTT. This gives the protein CASSYTRNPFF.

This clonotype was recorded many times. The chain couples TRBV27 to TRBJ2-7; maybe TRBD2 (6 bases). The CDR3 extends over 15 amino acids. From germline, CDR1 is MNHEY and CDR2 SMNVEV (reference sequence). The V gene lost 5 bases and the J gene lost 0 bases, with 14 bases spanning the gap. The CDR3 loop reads CASSPSGGPSYEQYV. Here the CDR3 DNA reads TGTGCCAGCAGTCCCTCCGGAGGGCCCTCCTACGAGCAGTACGTC.

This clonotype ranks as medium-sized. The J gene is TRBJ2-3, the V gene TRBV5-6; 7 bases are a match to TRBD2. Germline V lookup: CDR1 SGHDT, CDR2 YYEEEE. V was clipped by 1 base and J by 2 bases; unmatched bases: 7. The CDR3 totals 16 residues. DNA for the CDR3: TGTGCCAGCAGCTTGTATAAGCGGGGACTCACAGATACGCAGTATTTT. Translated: CASSLYKRGLTDTQYF.

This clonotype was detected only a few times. The CDR3 nucleotides are TGTGCCAGCAGCAAGACCGGGACGGAGTATGGCTACACCTTC. Amino acids: CASSKTGTEYGYTF. The rearrangement links TRBV7-3 to TRBJ1-2; perhaps TRBD1 as D (5 bases). The CDR3 consists of 14 residues. Germline CDR1 SGHTA, CDR2 FQGTGA. V was cut by 5 bases and J by 5 bases, with 15 bases left in between.

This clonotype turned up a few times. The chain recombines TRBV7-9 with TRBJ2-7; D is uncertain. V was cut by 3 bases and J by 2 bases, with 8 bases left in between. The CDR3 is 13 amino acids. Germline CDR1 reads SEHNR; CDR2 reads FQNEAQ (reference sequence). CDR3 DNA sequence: TGTGCCAGCAGCTTCGGCAGCACCTACGAGCAGTACGTC. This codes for CASSFGSTYEQYV.

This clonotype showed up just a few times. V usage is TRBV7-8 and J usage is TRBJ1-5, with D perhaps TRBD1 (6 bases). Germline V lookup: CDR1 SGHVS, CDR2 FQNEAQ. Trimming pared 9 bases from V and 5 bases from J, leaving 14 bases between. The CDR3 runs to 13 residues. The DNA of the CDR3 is TGTGCCAGGTCAACAGGGTTCGATCAGCCCCAGCATTTT. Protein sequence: CARSTGFDQPQHF.

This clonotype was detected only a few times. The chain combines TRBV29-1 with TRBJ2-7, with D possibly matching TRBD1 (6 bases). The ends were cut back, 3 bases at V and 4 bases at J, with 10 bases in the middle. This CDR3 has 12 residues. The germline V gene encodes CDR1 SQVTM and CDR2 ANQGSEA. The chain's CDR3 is CSVEGHTYEQYF. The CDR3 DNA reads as TGCAGCGTTGAGGGACATACTTACGAGCAGTACTTC.

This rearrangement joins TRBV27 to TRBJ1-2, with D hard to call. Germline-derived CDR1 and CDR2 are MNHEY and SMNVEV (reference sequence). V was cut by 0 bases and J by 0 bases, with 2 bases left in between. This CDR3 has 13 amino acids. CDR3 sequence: CASSLSANYGYTF. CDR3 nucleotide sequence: TGTGCCAGCAGTTTATCGGCTAACTATGGCTACACCTTC.